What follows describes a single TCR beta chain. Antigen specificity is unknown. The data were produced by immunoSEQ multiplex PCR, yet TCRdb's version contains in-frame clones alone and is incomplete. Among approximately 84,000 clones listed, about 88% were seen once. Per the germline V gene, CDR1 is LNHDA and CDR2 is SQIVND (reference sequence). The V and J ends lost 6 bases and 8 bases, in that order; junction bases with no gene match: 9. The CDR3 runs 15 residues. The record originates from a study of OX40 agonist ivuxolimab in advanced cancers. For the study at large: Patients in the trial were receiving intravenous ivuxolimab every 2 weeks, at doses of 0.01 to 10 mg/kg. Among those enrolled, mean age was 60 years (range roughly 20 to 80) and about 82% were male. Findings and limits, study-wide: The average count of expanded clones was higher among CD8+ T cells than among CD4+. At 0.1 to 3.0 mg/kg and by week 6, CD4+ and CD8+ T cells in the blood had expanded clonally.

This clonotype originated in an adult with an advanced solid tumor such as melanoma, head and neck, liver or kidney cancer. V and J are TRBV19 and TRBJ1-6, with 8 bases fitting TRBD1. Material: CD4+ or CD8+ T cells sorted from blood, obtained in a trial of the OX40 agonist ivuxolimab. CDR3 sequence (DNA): TGTGCCAGTAGATCCCAGGGGGCTGAAGATTCACCCCTCCACTTT. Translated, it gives CASRSQGAEDSPLHF. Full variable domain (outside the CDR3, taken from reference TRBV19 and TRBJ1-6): DGGITQSPKYLFRKEGQNVTLSCEQNLNHDAMYWYRQDPGQGLRLIYYSQIVNDFQKGDIAEGYSVSREKKESFPLTVTSAQKNPTAFYLCASRSQGAEDSPLHFGNGTRLTVT.